This passage covers 5 T cell receptor beta chains from one sample sequenced in a study of T cell changes during pregnancy in multiple sclerosis. TCRdb's table, derived via immunoSEQ multiplex PCR, lists solely in-frame clones and lacks some. The table records about 34,000 clones, about 90% of them present only once. This specimen consisted of CD8+ T cells from peripheral blood mononuclear cells, obtained in the third trimester of pregnancy. The receptors were gathered from a female donor with multiple sclerosis, enrolled in a pregnancy study.

Only a few counts were recorded for this clone. The gene calls are TRBV5-1 and TRBJ2-3; D is perhaps TRBD1 (6 bases). Germline assignment: CDR1 SGHRS and CDR2 YFSETQ. V lost 4 bases to trimming and J lost 2 bases, with 14 bases between them. The CDR3 contains 15 residues. The CDR3 DNA reads as TGCGCCAGCAGCACCCCGACAGGTCCCACAGATACGCAGTATTTT. Protein: CASSTPTGPTDTQYF.

The CDR3, as DNA: TGCGCCAGCAGCCAAGATCGGACAGGGTCACGTCAGCCCCAGCATTTT. Translation gives CASSQDRTGSRQPQHF. V usage is TRBV4-3 and J usage is TRBJ1-5; TRBD1 matches at 8 bases. The CDR3 runs 16 residues. With V trimmed by 0 bases and J by 6 bases, 7 bases remained unmatched. The germline V gene encodes CDR1 LGHNA and CDR2 YSLEER.

The rearrangement uses TRBV5-5 and TRBJ1-2; D uncertain. CDR1 and CDR2 (germline): SGHKS, YYEKEE (reference sequence). The CDR3 spans 12 residues. The V and J ends lost 4 bases and 8 bases respectively, with 12 bases between them. The CDR3 coding sequence is TGTGCCAGCAGCATCCGACCGGGGGGCTACACCTTC. Residues: CASSIRPGGYTF.

The chain couples TRBV9 to TRBJ1-3; maybe TRBD1 (6 bases). The CDR3 runs 14 residues. V was trimmed by 0 bases and J by 8 bases, leaving 12 bases between them. In germline, CDR1 is SGDLS, CDR2 YYNGEE. This chain's CDR3 is CASSVATGWDTIYF. The DNA of the CDR3 is TGTGCCAGCAGCGTAGCCACAGGGTGGGACACCATATATTTT.

The J gene is TRBJ1-5, the V gene TRBV7-6; maybe TRBD1 (5 bases). Germline values: CDR1 SGHVS, CDR2 FNYEAQ. Trimming pared 5 bases from V and 4 bases from J, leaving 6 bases between. This CDR3 comprises 12 residues. Here the CDR3 reads CASSQGNQPQHF. The CDR3 region has the DNA TGTGCCAGCAGCCAGGGTAATCAGCCCCAGCATTTT.